The clone carrying this T cell receptor (beta chain) was recorded at least ten times. Each cDNA molecule carried a unique molecular identifier. TCRdb fed the 5' RACE reads into MiXCR, producing one record per CDR3 protein. The sample has about 83,000 distinct CDR3 sequences, 8% to 13% seen once. These data originate in a study of early T cells in non-severe SARS-CoV-2 infection. The germline CDR1 and CDR2 sequences are LGHDT and YNNKEL (reference sequence). The CDR3 extends over 14 amino acids. Trimming removed 2 bases from V and 1 base from J, with 9 bases in between. The gene calls are TRBV3-1 and TRBJ2-7; D remains unclear. This specimen was whole blood, taken at baseline. The clonotype comes from an adult who was a healthcare worker with PCR-confirmed SARS-CoV-2 infection or an uninfected control (not recorded which). The CDR3 loop reads CASSQFGPSYEQYF. The CDR3 DNA reads TGTGCCAGCAGCCAATTTGGACCATCCTACGAGCAGTACTTC.